A selection of T cell receptor beta chains follows, all from one sample in a study of identical twins. MiXCR was run by TCRdb on the 5' RACE reads, yielding one entry per CDR3 protein. Of around 500,000 distinct CDR3 sequences listed, 14% are singletons. The data were also submitted as part of a second study, on yellow fever vaccine responses in identical twins.

Sample: CD4+ T cells sorted from blood. All receptors derive from a woman aged 18-29 years in good health. The CDR3 runs from the conserved cysteine through the conserved F or W. The order of the fields is V gene, clone size, J gene, D gene, CDR3 length, CDR3 DNA, CDR3 protein. The D gene is left open where the match is weak. Some rows have no size entry. The others give once, few or many, or a class for an expanded clone.

TRBV29-1,many,TRBJ2-7,.,13,TGCAGCGTTTTAGGAGGAACTCTCTACGAGCAGTACTTC,CSVLGGTLYEQYF
TRBV7-3,few,TRBJ2-3,TRBD2,14,TGTGCCAGCAGCTGGGGGGGTGGTTCAGATACGCAGTATTTT,CASSWGGGSDTQYF
TRBV6-2/TRBV6-3,once,TRBJ2-5,TRBD1,13,TGTGCCAGCATCAACAGGGGGCCGGAGACCCAGTACTTC,CASINRGPETQYF
TRBV7-9,few,TRBJ2-3,.,15,TGTGCCAGCAGCTTAGGGTCCCTGGGCACAGATACGCAGTATTTT,CASSLGSLGTDTQYF
TRBV29-1,many,TRBJ2-2,.,14,TGCAGCGTTGTCACGGGGGCGAACACCGGGGAGCTGTTTTTT,CSVVTGANTGELFF
TRBV10-3,many,TRBJ2-1,.,14,TGTGCCATCACGTCGGGACTTCTCGACAATGAGCAGTTCTTC,CAITSGLLDNEQFF
TRBV5-1,few,TRBJ2-3,TRBD2,19,TGCGCCAGCAGCTGGACAACTAGCGGGGGGTCGATGGGCACAGATACGCAGTATTTT,CASSWTTSGGSMGTDTQYF
TRBV5-6,.,TRBJ1-4,.,15,TGTGCCAGCAGCTTGCTCGCCAGGCGAAATGAAAAACTGTTTTTT,CASSLLARRNEKLFF
TRBV28,.,TRBJ2-3,.,13,TGTGCCAGCAGTTTACCCAATTCAGATACGCAGTATTTT,CASSLPNSDTQYF
TRBV6-5,few,TRBJ2-5,TRBD2,16,TGTGCCAGCAGTTACTGGCCTAGCGGGGGGCGGGAGACCCAGTACTTC,CASSYWPSGGRETQYF
TRBV20-1,few,TRBJ2-4,.,16,TGCAGTGCTAGCGGGTCCACGGAGCGAAGGGTAAACATTCAGTACTTC,CSASGSTERRVNIQYF
TRBV20-1,.,TRBJ2-1,.,16,TGCAGTGCCCCCTCCGCGTTCTCCCTCCCCTACAATGAGCAGTTCTTC,CSAPSAFSLPYNEQFF
TRBV12-3/TRBV12-4,.,TRBJ2-7,.,16,TGTGCCAGCAGTTTAGAGTTAAACTCCGACTCCTACGAGCAGTACTTC,CASSLELNSDSYEQYF
TRBV29-1,.,TRBJ2-1,TRBD2,14,TGCAGCGTCTCTAGCGGGGGGGCCCGGAATGAGCAGTTCTTC,CSVSSGGARNEQFF
TRBV28,.,TRBJ2-7,TRBD2,17,TGTGCCAGCAGTTCCGCAGGACTAGCGGGGCCCTCCTACGAGCAGTACTTC,CASSSAGLAGPSYEQYF
TRBV20-1,.,TRBJ2-5,TRBD2,15,TGCAGTGCTAGAAACCGACCGGGACTAGCGGGAGGTGGGAACTTC,CSARNRPGLAGGGNF
TRBV27,few,TRBJ2-5,TRBD2,20,TGTGCCAGCAGTTCACCGACCCCAACTAGCGGGGGGAGCCCCCAAGAGACCCAGTACTTC,CASSSPTPTSGGSPQETQYF
TRBV28,.,TRBJ2-7,TRBD2,16,TGTGCCAGCAGTAAGGGGACTAGCCGATTCTCCTACGAGCAGTACTTC,CASSKGTSRFSYEQYF
TRBV3-1,few,TRBJ2-1,.,15,TGTGCCAGCAGCCAGAAGGGGGAGCGGTACAATGAGCAGTTCTTC,CASSQKGERYNEQFF
TRBV28,.,TRBJ2-7,.,16,TGTGCCAGCAGTTCTACGACACCACAGGACCTCTACGAGCAGTACTTC,CASSSTTPQDLYEQYF
TRBV3-1,few,TRBJ2-7,.,14,TGTGCCAGCAGCCAAGAACCTTCCGCCTACGAGCAGTACTTC,CASSQEPSAYEQYF
TRBV20-1,.,TRBJ2-7,TRBD2,15,TGCAGTGCTAGAGATGGAAGCGGGAGGGCCGAGGAGCAGTACTTC,CSARDGSGRAEEQYF